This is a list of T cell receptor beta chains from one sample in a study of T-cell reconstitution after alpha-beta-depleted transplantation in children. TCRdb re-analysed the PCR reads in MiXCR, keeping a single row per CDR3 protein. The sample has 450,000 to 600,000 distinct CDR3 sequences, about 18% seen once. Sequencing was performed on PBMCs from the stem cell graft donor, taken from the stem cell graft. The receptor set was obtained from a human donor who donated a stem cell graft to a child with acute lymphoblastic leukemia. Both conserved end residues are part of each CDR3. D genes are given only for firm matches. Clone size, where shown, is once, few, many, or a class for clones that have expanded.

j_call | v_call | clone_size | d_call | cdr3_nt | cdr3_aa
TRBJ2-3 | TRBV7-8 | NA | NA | TGTGCCAGCAGCTTAGGAGCACTTCTCACAGATACGCAGTATTTT | CASSLGALLTDTQYF
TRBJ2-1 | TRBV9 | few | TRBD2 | TGTGCCAGCAGCCCCCCCTTAAGGGAGGGTTTCTACAATGAGCAGTTCTTC | CASSPPLREGFYNEQFF
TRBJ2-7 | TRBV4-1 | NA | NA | TGCGCCAGCAGCCAAGATAGCGGATCCAGCCTGGGGACCTACGAGCAGTACTTC | CASSQDSGSSLGTYEQYF
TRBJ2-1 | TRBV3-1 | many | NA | TGTGCCAGCAGCCAATGGGGGAGAGGGGTTGGTACCGGCAATGAGCAGTTCTTC | CASSQWGRGVGTGNEQFF
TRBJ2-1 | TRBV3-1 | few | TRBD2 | TGTGCCAGCAGCCCCTGGGGCGGGAGGGCTTTTCGTGAGCAGTTCTTC | CASSPWGGRAFREQFF
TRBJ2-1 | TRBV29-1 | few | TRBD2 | TGCAGCGTCCCACTAGCGGGAGCAAGGAATGAGCAGTTCTTC | CSVPLAGARNEQFF
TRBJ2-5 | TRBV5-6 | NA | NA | TGTGCCAGCAGCTTAGTCACCGAGTTTGAGACCCAGTACTTC | CASSLVTEFETQYF
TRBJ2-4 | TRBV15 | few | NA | TGTGCCACCAGCAGAGTACCGGATGCCAAAAACATTCAGTACTTC | CATSRVPDAKNIQYF
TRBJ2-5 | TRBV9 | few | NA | TGTGCCAGCAGCCTAAACAGGGAGGCCATGCAAGAGACCCAGTACTTC | CASSLNREAMQETQYF
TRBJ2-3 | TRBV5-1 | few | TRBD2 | TGCGCCAGCAGCTCGACGCCGGAACTAGCGCAAACTAGCACAGATACGCAGTATTTT | CASSSTPELAQTSTDTQYF
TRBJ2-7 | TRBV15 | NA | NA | TGTGCCACCAGCAGAGATGGGGGGTGGAGAGATAGGACTTCGTTATCCTACGAGCAGTACTTC | CATSRDGGWRDRTSLSYEQYF